This TCR beta chain came from a study of T-cell memory formation after mild COVID-19. The overall study: In these data, TCR clusters were largely donor specific. Findings of the study overall: The study found balanced CD4/CD8 in clones contracting day 15 to 85 and a CD4+ lean in later expanders. The appearance of some responding clones in pre-infection memory suggested that cross-reactive memory joined.

The TCR alpha and TCR beta cDNA libraries, bearing sample barcodes and UMIs, were generated by 5'RACE using constant-segment primers. One entry per CDR3 protein results from TCRdb running MiXCR on the 5' RACE reads. The sample holds 100,000 to 150,000 distinct CDR3 sequences; approximately 6.2% are singletons and the top ten take 2% to 2.5%. Regarding this clonotype: Its antigen is not identified.

The receptor's source is an adult woman who had mild COVID-19 (a few samples of this study predate the infection). Cell type and time point are not known. Sequences were obtained from PBMCs or a T cell subset sorted from them (not recorded which).

The CDR3: CASSRRWAGGTDTQYF. CDR3 in DNA: TGCGCCAGCAGCCGAAGGTGGGCAGGGGGCACAGATACGCAGTATTTT. The chain has TRBV4-1 and TRBJ2-3; TRBD1 is a possible D gene (6 bases). V lost 4 bases, J lost 1 base, and 15 bases lay in between. Germline CDR1 and CDR2: MGHRA and YSYEKL. This CDR3 contains 16 residues.